This is a list of T cell receptor beta chains from one sample in a study of regulatory and conventional T cells in RAG deficiency. Produced via immunoSEQ multiplex PCR; TCRdb's table is partial and in-frame only. The repertoire includes tens of thousands of clones, about 93% of them detected once, and approximately 0.8% sits in the top ten. These data also formed part of another study, on regulatory T cells.

The specimen sequenced was Tregs sorted from blood. The source is a human donor in good health. Both conserved end residues are part of each CDR3. The D gene is left open where the match is weak.

J	V	D	DNA	CDR3
TRBJ2-7	TRBV20-1	-	TGCAGTGCTAGAGATCTTTACGAGCAGTACTTC	CSARDLYEQYF
TRBJ2-2	TRBV7-2	TRBD2	TGTGCCAGCAGCGCCGAACTAGCGGGGGGAGATAAGACCGGGGAGCTGTTTTTT	CASSAELAGGDKTGELFF
TRBJ1-2	TRBV9	-	TGTGCCAGCAGCGTAGGACAACGGGATGGCTACACCTTC	CASSVGQRDGYTF
TRBJ1-2	TRBV13	-	TGTGCCAGCAGCCACGGGCTGGGTGTGACCTATGGCTACACCTTC	CASSHGLGVTYGYTF
TRBJ2-5	TRBV28	-	TGTGCCACCCGAGAGGAGACCCAGTACTTC	CATREETQYF
TRBJ1-1	TRBV7-3	-	TGTGCCAGCAGCTTACAGGGTGACACTGAAGCTTTCTTT	CASSLQGDTEAFF
TRBJ2-4	TRBV5-5	-	TGTGCCAGCAGCTTATTCTCCGAGGGAAACATTCAGTACTTC	CASSLFSEGNIQYF
TRBJ1-5	TRBV7-2	-	TGTGCCAGCAGTGATCGGGCCAGTCCCATACAGCCCCAGCATTTT	CASSDRASPIQPQHF
TRBJ2-3	TRBV9	-	TGTGCCAGCAGCGTAAACACAGATACGCAGTATTTT	CASSVNTDTQYF
TRBJ1-5	TRBV7-8	-	TGTGCCAGCAGCCCCCCGGGGCAGCCCCAGCATTTT	CASSPPGQPQHF
TRBJ2-3	TRBV27	-	TGTGCCAGCAGTTTAGTGGTAGCCACAGATACGCAGTATTTT	CASSLVVATDTQYF
TRBJ2-4	TRBV2	TRBD2	TGTGCCAGCAAGGGGACTAGCGGAAACATTCAGTACTTC	CASKGTSGNIQYF
TRBJ2-3	TRBV7-2	-	TGTGCCAGCAGCCCCGGATTTCGGTATCGAAGGGGGTTGGATACGCAGTATTTT	CASSPGFRYRRGLDTQYF
TRBJ1-1	TRBV5-4	-	TGTGCCAGCAGCTTGGATTTGAACACTGAAGCTTTCTTT	CASSLDLNTEAFF
TRBJ1-5	TRBV27	-	TGTGCCCAAGGGCCCCCCCTAACGGGCAATCAGCCCCAGCATTTT	CAQGPPLTGNQPQHF
TRBJ2-7	TRBV5-4	-	TGTGCCAGCAGCTTGTCTGTTCTGGAGCGTAAGCAGTACTTC	CASSLSVLERKQYF
TRBJ2-1	TRBV2	-	TGTGCCAGCACGGGGGTCGTCGGTGAGCAGTTCTTC	CASTGVVGEQFF
TRBJ1-1	TRBV11-2	TRBD1	TGTGCCAGCAGCTTAGTTCGCCAGGGGGCGCGGGGCACTGAAGCTTTCTTT	CASSLVRQGARGTEAFF
TRBJ2-1	TRBV5-1	TRBD2	TGCGCCAGCAGCTTTCTAGCGGGGGGGCCAAATGAGCAGTTCTTC	CASSFLAGGPNEQFF
TRBJ1-2	TRBV4-1	-	TGCGCCAGCAGCCAGGTTCGACCTTGGGTATATGGCTACACCTTC	CASSQVRPWVYGYTF
TRBJ1-2	TRBV6-1	TRBD1	TGTGCCAGCAGTGGGCCAGCTTTAGGACAGGGGGCCAGTGGCTATGGCTACACCTTC	CASSGPALGQGASGYGYTF
TRBJ2-7	TRBV7-9	-	TGTGCCAGCAGCCCTTTCGGAAGGGAGCAGTACTTC	CASSPFGREQYF
TRBJ2-3	TRBV19	-	TGTGCCAGTACTCGTTGGGGGGGGGCGCGAGGCGCAGATACGCAGTATTTT	CASTRWGGARGADTQYF
TRBJ2-7	TRBV6-5	-	TGTGCCAGCACCCGAGGAGGGACCTCCTACGAGCAGTACTTC	CASTRGGTSYEQYF